These 4 T cell receptor beta chains share one sample of origin, sequenced in a study of cytomegalovirus exposure and HLA in healthy donors. This PCR relied on a set of 60 Vbeta primers and 13 Jbeta primers. TCRdb keeps only in-frame clones here, not all; method: immunoSEQ multiplex PCR. This table holds some 90,000 clones, around three fifths found once. The sample was PBMCs. Receptor source: a boy aged 10-17 years in good health and CMV-seropositive.

This clone has a handful of counts. DNA for the CDR3: TGTGCCAGCGCCCGGGACTATACTGCCGGGGAGCTGTTTTTT. Translating gives CASARDYTAGELFF. This chain connects TRBV9 to TRBJ2-2; 7 nucleotides line up with TRBD2. Germline V gene sequence: CDR1 SGDLS, CDR2 YYNGEE. V dropped 7 bases and J dropped 6; count of bases not matched to a gene: 9. The CDR3 length is 14 residues.

The CDR3 loop reads CASSLDRGQSEAFF. CDR3 nucleotide sequence: TGCGCCAGCAGCTTGGACAGGGGGCAAAGTGAAGCTTTCTTT. The gene calls are TRBV5-1 and TRBJ1-1; 9 bases map to TRBD1. Germline V lookup: CDR1 SGHRS, CDR2 YFSETQ. The CDR3 spans 14 residues. V lost 0 bases, J lost 7 bases, and 4 bases stayed unmatched.

V gene TRBV7-7 combines with J gene TRBJ2-5; the match to TRBD1 covers 9 bases. The DNA end is more similar to TRBJ2-7, so the J call may be wrong. The CDR3 sequence is 15 residues long. From germline, CDR1 is SSHAT and CDR2 FNYEAQ (reference sequence). CDR3 residues: CASSLGQGFSYEQYF. The CDR3 DNA sequence: TGTGCCAGCAGCTTGGGACAGGGCTTCTCCTACGAGCAGTACTTC.

The rearrangement joins TRBV25-1 to TRBJ2-1; 8 nucleotides align to TRBD2. Germline V gives CDR1 MGHDK, CDR2 SYGVNS. J gave up 9 bases and V 4 bases, and 5 bases lay outside the gene matches. CDR3 length equals 13 residues. CDR3 residues: CASSGPSGCEQFF. Here the CDR3 DNA reads TGTGCCAGCAGTGGTCCTAGCGGGTGTGAGCAGTTCTTC.